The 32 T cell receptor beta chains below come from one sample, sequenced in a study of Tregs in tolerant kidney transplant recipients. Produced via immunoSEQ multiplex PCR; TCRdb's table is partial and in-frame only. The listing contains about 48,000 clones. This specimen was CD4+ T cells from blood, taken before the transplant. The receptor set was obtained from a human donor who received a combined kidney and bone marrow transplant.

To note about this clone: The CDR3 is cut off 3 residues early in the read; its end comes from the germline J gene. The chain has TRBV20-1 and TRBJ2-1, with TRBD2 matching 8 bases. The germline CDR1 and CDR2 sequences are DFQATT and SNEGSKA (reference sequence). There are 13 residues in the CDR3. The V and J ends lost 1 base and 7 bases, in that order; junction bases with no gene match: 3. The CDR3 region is CSARGTSWNEQFF. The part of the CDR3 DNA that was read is TGCAGTGCTAGAGGGACTAGCTGGAATGAG.

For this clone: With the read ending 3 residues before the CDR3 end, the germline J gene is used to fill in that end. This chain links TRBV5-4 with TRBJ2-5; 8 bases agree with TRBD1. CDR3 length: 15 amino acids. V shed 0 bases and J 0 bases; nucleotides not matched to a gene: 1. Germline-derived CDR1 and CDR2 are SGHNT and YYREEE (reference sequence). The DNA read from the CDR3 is TGTGCCAGCAGCTTGGACAGGGGGTACCAAGAGACC. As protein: CASSLDRGYQET. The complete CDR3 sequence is CASSLDRGYQETQYF.

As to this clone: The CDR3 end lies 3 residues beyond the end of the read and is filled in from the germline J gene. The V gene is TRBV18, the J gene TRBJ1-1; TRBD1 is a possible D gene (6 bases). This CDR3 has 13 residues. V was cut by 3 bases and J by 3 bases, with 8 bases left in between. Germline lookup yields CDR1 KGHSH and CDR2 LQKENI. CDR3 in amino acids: CASSPSGDTEAFF. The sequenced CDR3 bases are TGTGCCAGCTCACCTTCAGGGGACACTGAA.

CDR3 residues: CASSLQDQPPGYTF. CDR3 bases read: TGCGCCAGCAGCTTACAGGATCAACCTCCTGGC. The chain employs TRBV5-1 and TRBJ1-2, with D possibly TRBD1 on 5 matching bases. The read terminates 3 residues ahead of where the CDR3 ends, so the germline J gene completes it. Germline values: CDR1 SGHRS, CDR2 YFSETQ. This CDR3 has 14 amino acids. Trimming stripped 2 bases from V and 7 bases from J, with 15 bases between.

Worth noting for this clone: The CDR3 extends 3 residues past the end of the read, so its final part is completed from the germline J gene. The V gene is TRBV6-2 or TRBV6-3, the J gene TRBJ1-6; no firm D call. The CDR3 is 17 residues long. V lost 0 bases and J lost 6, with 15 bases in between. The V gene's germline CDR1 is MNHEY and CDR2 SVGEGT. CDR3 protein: CASSYSKLGGVNSPLHF. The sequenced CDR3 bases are TGTGCCAGCAGTTACTCGAAGCTCGGCGGGGTTAATTCACCC.

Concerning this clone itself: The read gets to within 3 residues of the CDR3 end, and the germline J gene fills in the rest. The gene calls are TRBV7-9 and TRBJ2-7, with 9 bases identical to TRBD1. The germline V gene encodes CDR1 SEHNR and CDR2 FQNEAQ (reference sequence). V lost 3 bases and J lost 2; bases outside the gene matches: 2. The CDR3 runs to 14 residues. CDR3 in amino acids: CASSFGQGTYEQYF. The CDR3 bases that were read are TGTGCCAGCAGCTTCGGACAGGGGACCTACGAG.

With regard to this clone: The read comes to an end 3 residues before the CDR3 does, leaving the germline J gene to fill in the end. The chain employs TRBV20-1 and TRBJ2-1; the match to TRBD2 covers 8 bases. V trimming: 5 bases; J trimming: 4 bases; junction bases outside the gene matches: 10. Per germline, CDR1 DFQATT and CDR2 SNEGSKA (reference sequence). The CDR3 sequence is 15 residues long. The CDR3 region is CSAEITGLGYNEQFF. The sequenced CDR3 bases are TGCAGTGCTGAAATTACGGGACTAGGGTACAATGAG.

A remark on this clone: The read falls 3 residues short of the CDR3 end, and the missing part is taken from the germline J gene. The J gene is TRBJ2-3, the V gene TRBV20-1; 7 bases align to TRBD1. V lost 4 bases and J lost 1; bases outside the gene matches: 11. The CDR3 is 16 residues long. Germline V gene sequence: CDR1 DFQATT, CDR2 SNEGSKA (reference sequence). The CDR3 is CSAIVLGQGGTDTQYF. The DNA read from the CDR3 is TGCAGTGCTATAGTCCTCGGGCAGGGGGGCACAGATACG.

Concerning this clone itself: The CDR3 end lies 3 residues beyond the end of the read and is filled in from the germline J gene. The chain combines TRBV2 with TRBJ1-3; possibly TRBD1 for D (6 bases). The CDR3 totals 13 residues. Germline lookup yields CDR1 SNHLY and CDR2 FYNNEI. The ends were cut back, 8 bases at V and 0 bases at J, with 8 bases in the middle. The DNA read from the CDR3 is TGTGCCAGCGGACAGACCTCTGGAAACACC. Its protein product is CASGQTSGNT. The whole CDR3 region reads CASGQTSGNTIYF.

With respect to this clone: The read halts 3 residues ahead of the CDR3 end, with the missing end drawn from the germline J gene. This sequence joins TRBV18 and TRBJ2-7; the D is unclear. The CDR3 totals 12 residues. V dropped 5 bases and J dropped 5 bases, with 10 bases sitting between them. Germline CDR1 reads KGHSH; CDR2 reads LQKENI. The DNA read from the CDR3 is TGTGCCAGCTCAGCCATCAGCGACGAG. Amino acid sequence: CASSAISDE. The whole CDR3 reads CASSAISDEQYF.

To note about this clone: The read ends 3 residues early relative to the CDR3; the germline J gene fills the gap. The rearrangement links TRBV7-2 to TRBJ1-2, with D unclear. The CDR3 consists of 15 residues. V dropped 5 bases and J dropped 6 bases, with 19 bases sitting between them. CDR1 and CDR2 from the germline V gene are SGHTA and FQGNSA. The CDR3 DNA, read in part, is TGTGCCAGCAGCCCCAGAGCGCTCCTCGGAGATGGC. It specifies CASSPRALLGDG. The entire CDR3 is CASSPRALLGDGYTF.

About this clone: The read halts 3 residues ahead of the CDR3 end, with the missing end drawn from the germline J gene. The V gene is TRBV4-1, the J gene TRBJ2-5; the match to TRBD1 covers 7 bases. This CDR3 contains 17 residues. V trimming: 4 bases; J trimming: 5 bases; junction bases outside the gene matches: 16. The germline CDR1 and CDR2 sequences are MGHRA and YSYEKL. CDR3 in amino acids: CASSRAPEGAPRETQYF. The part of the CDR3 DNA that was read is TGCGCCAGCAGCCGAGCCCCCGAGGGGGCACCTCGGGAGACC.

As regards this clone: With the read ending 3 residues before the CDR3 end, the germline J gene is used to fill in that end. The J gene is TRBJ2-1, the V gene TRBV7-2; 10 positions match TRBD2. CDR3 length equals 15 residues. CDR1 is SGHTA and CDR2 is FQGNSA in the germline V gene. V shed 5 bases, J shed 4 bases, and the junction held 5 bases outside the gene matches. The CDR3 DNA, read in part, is TGTGCCAGCAGCCCGGGACTAGCGACATACAATGAG. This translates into CASSPGLATYNE. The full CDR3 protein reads CASSPGLATYNEQFF. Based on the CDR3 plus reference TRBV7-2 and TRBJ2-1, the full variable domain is GAGVSQSPSNKVTEKGKDVELRCDPISGHTALYWYRQSLGQGLEFLIYFQGNSAPDKSGLPSDRFSAERTGGSVSTLTIQRTQQEDSAVYLCASSPGLATYNEQFFGPGTRLTVL.

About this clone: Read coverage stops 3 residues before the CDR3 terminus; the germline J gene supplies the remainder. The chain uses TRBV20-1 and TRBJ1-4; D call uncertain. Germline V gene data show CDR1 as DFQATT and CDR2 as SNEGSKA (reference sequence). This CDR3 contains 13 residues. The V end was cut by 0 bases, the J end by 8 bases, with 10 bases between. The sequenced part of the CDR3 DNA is TGCAGTGCTAGAGACGAGGGCTCCGAAAAA. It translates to CSARDEGSEK. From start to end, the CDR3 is CSARDEGSEKLFF.

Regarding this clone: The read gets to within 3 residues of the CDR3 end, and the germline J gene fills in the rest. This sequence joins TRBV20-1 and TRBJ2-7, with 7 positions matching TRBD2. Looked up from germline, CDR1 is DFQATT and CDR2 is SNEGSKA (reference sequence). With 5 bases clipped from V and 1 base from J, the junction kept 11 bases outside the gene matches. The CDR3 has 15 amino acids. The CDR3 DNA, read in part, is TGCAGTGCTCCGAGGCGGGGGTGGTATTCCTACGAG. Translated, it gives CSAPRRGWYSYE. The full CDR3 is CSAPRRGWYSYEQYF.

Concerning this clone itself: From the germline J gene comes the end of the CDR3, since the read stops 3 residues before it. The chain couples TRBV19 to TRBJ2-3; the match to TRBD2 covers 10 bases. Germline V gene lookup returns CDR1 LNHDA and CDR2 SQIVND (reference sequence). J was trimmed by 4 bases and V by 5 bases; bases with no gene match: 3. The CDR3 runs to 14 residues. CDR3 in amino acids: CASSGTSESDTQYF. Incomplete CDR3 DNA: TGTGCCAGTAGTGGGACTAGCGAGTCAGATACG.

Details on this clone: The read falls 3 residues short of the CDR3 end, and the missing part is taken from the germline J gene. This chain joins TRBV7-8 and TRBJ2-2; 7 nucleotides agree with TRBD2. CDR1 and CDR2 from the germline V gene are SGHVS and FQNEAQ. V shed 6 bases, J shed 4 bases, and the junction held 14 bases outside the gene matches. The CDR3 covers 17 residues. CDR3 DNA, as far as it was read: TGTGCCAGCAGTCCCCCCCGGCGGGAGTCTATCACCGGGGAG. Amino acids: CASSPPRRESITGE. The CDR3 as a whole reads CASSPPRRESITGELFF.

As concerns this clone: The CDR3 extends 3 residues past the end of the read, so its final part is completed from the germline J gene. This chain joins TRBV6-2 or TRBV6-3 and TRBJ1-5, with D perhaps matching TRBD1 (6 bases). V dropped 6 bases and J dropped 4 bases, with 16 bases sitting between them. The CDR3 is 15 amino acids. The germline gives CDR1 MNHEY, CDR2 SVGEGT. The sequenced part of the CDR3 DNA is TGTGCCAGCAGCTCCGGGACATCCTTTAATCAGCCC. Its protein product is CASSSGTSFNQP. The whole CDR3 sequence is CASSSGTSFNQPQHF.

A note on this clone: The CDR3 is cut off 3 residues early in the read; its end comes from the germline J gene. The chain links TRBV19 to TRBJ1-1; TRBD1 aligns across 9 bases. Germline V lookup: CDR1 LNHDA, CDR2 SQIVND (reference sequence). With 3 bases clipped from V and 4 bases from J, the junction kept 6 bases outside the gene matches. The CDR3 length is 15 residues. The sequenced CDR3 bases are TGTGCCAGTAGTATGGGACAGGGTTTCGGCACTGAA. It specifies CASSMGQGFGTE. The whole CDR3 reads CASSMGQGFGTEAFF.

CDR3 amino acids: CAWSVEGEQFF. The part of the CDR3 DNA that was read is TGTGCCTGGAGTGTAGAGGGTGAG. The rearrangement uses TRBV30 and TRBJ2-1; tentative D call: TRBD2 (5 bases). The CDR3 end lies 3 residues beyond the end of the read and is filled in from the germline J gene. The CDR3 loop spans 11 amino acids. The germline gives CDR1 GTSNPN, CDR2 SVGIG (reference sequence). V was trimmed by 0 bases and J by 9 bases, leaving 6 bases between them.

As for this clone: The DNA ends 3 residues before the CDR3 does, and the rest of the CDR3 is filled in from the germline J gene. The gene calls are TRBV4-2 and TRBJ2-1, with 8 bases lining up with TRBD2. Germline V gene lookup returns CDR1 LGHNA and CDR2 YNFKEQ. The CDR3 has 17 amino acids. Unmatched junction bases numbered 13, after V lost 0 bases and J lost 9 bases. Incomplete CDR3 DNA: TGTGCCAGCAGCCAAGACTCCCTCGGGGGGGCTGACGGTGAG. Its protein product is CASSQDSLGGADGE. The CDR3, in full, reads CASSQDSLGGADGEQFF.

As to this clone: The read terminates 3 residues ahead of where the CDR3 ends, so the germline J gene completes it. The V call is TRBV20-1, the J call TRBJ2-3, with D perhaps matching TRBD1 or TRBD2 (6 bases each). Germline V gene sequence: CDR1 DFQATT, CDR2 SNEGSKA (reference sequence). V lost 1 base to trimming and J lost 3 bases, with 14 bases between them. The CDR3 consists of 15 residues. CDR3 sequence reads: CSARGWQGRTDTQYF. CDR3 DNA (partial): TGCAGTGCTAGAGGGTGGCAGGGGAGGACAGATACG.

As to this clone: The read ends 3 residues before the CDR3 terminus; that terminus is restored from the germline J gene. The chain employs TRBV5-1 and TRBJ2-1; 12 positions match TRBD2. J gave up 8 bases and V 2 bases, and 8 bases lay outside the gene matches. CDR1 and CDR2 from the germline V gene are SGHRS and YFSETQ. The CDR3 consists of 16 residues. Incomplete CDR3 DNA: TGCGCCAGCAGCTTCAGACTAGCGGGAGTCGGGGATGAG. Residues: CASSFRLAGVGDE. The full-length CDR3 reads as CASSFRLAGVGDEQFF.

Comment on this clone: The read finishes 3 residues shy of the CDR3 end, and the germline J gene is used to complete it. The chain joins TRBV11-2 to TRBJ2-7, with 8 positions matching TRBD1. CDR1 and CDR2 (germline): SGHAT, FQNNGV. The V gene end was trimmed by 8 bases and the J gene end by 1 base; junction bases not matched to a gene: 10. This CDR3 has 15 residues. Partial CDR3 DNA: TGTGCCAGCTGCCCAGGGGGCTCCTTTTCCTACGAG. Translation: CASCPGGSFSYE. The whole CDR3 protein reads CASCPGGSFSYEQYF. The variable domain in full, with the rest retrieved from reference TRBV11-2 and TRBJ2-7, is EAGVAQSPRYKIIEKRQSVAFWCNPISGHATLYWYQQILGQGPKLLIQFQNNGVVDDSQLPKDRFSAERLKGVDSTLKIQPAKLEDSAVYLCASCPGGSFSYEQYFGPGTRLTVT.

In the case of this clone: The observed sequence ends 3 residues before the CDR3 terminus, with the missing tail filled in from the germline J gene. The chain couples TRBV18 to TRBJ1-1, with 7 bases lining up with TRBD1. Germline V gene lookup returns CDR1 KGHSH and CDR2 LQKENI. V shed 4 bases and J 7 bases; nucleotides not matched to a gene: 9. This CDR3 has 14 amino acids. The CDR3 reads CASSQIPGQIEAFF. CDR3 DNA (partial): TGTGCCAGCTCACAGATACCGGGACAGATTGAA.

The part of the CDR3 DNA that was read is TGTGCCAGCAGTGGTCACCTAGCGGGGGTCACAGATACG. The encoded protein is CASSGHLAGVTDT. The CDR3 reads in full as CASSGHLAGVTDTQYF. This chain joins TRBV6-2 or TRBV6-3 and TRBJ2-3, with TRBD2 matching 10 bases. Sequencing ends 3 residues short of the CDR3 end; the germline J gene provides the rest. J gave up 2 bases and V 5 bases, and 7 bases lay outside the gene matches. CDR1 is MNHEY, CDR2 SVGEGT, per germline. The CDR3 has 16 residues.

CDR3 DNA, as far as it was read: TGCAGTGCTAGAGTGTCGGGACAGGGGGCAGCTTACTATGGC. As protein: CSARVSGQGAAYYG. The entire CDR3 protein reads CSARVSGQGAAYYGYTF. The J gene is TRBJ1-2, the V gene TRBV20-1, with TRBD1 matching over 12 bases. The read gets to within 3 residues of the CDR3 end, and the germline J gene fills in the rest. The length of the CDR3 is 17 residues. V lost 1 base, J lost 3 bases, and 9 bases stayed unmatched. The germline CDR1 and CDR2 sequences are DFQATT and SNEGSKA (reference sequence).

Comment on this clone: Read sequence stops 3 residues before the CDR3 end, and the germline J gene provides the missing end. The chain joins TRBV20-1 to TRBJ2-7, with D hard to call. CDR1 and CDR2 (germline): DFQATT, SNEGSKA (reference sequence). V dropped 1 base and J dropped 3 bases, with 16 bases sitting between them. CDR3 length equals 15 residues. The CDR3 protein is CSARVVASAGYEQYF. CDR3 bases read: TGCAGTGCTAGAGTCGTCGCGTCCGCCGGCTACGAG.

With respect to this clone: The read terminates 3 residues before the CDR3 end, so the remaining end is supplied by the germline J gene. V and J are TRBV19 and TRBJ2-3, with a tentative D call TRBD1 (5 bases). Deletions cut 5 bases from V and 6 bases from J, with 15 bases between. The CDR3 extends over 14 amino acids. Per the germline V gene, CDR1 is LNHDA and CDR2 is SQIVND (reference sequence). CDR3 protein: CASSEIEGVDTQYF. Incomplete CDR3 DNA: TGTGCCAGTAGTGAGATAGAAGGGGTGGATACG.

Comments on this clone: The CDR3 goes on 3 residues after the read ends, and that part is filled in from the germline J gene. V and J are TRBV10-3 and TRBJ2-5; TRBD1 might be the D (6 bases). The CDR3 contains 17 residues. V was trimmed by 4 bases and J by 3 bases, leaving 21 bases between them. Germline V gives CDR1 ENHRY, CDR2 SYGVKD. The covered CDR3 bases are TGTGCCATCAGTGGTGGTTTTGGGACAACCCATAAAGAGACC. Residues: CAISGGFGTTHKET. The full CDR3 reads CAISGGFGTTHKETQYF.

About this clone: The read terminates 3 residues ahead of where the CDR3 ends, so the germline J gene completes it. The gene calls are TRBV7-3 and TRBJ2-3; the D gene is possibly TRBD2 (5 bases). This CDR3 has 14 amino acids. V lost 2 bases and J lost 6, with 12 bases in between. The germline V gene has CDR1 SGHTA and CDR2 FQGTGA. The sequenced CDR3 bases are TGTGCCAGCAGCTTAGGGCCTCTAGCTGATACG. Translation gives CASSLGPLADT. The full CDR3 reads CASSLGPLADTQYF. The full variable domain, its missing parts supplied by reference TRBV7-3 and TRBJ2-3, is GAGVSQTPSNKVTEKGKYVELRCDPISGHTALYWYRQSLGQGPEFLIYFQGTGAADDSGLPNDRFFAVRPEGSVSTLKIQRTERGDSAVYLCASSLGPLADTQYFGPGTRLTVL.

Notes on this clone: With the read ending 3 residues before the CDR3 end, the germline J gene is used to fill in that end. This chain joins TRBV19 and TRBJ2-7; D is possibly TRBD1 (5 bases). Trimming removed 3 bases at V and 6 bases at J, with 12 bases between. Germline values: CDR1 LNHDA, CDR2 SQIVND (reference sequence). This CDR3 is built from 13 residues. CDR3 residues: CASSMVQDLEQYF. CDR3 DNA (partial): TGTGCCAGTAGTATGGTACAGGACCTCGAG.